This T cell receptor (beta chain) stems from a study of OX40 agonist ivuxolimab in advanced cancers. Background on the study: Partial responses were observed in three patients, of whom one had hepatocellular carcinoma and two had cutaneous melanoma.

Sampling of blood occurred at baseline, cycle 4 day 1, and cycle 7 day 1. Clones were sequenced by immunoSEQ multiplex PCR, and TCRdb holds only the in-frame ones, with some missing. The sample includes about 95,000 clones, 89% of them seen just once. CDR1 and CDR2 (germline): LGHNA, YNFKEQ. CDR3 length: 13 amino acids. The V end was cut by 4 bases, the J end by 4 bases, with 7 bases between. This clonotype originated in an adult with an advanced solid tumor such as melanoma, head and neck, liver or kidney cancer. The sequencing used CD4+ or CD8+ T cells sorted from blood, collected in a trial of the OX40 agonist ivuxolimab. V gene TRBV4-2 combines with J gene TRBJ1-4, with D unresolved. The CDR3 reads CASSPGYNEKLFF. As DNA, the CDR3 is TGTGCCAGCAGCCCGGGATATAATGAAAAACTGTTTTTT.